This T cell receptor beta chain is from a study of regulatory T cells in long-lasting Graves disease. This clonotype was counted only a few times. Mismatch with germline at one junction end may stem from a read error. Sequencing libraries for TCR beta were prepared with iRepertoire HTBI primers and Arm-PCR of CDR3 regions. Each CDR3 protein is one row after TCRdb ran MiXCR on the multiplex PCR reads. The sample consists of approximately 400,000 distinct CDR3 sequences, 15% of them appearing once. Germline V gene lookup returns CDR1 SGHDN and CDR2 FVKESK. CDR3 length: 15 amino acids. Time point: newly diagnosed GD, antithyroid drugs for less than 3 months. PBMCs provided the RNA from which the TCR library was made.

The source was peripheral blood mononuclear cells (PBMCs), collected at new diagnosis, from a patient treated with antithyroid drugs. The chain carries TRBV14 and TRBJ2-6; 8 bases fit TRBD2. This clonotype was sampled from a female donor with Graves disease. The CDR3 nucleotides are TGTGCCAGCAGCCTGGCGGGAGGTGGGGCCAGCGTCCTGACTTTC. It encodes CASSLAGGGASVLTF.